The rows below give T cell receptor beta chains drawn from one sample of a study of T cell responses to AZD1222 COVID-19 vaccine. Measured with immunoSEQ multiplex PCR; TCRdb has only the in-frame clones, and not every one. The sample has 100,000 to 150,000 clones, 88% seen once. The input for sequencing was peripheral blood, taken on day 0 of AZD1222 vaccination. The receptors stem from an adult in good health. Both conserved end residues are part of each CDR3. The order of the fields is J gene, V gene, clone size, D gene, CDR3 DNA, CDR3 protein. D genes are given only for firm matches. A row's size may be missing; if present it is once, few, many or a size class.

TRBJ2-2 | TRBV5-5 | once | TRBD2 | TGTGCCAGCAGCTTGCTAGCGGGGGGTGGAACCGGGGAGCTGTTTTTT | CASSLLAGGGTGELFF
TRBJ2-7 | TRBV29-1 | - | - | TGCAGCGTTGGGGACTACGAGCAGTACTTC | CSVGDYEQYF
TRBJ2-2 | TRBV5-8 | - | - | TGTGCCAGCAGCATCCCCGGGACTTCGAACACCGGGGAGCTGTTTTTT | CASSIPGTSNTGELFF
TRBJ1-5 | TRBV19 | - | - | TGTGCCAGTATAAGGGCAGGGACCATAAATCAGCCCCAGCATTTT | CASIRAGTINQPQHF
TRBJ2-5 | TRBV18 | - | TRBD1 | TGTGCCAGCTCACCCGGGACAGGGGGCATCGAGACCCAGTACTTC | CASSPGTGGIETQYF
TRBJ2-2 | TRBV7-9 | - | TRBD1 | TGTGCCAGCAGCTTGGGGACAGGGCGAACCGGGGAGCTGTTTTTT | CASSLGTGRTGELFF
TRBJ1-4 | TRBV5-1 | once | - | TGCGCCAGCAGTGAATACGGGACCCTCAGGGAAAAACTGTTTTTT | CASSEYGTLREKLFF
TRBJ1-3 | TRBV19 | - | - | TGTGCCAGTAGTATCGGCATTTACTCTGGAAACACCATATATTTT | CASSIGIYSGNTIYF
TRBJ2-3 | TRBV14 | - | TRBD2 | TGTGCCAGCAGCCAGATAGCGGGAGCAGATACGCAGTATTTT | CASSQIAGADTQYF
TRBJ1-2 | TRBV18 | - | - | TGTGCCAGCTCCCAGGGACGGCCTAACTATGGCTACACCTTC | CASSQGRPNYGYTF
TRBJ1-2 | TRBV19 | - | - | TGTGCCAGTAGGGAGTATGGCTACACCTTC | CASREYGYTF
TRBJ1-6 | TRBV6-1 | - | TRBD1 | TGTGCCAGCAGTGATGAAGGACAGGCCCTAAATTCACCCCTCCACTTT | CASSDEGQALNSPLHF
TRBJ2-1 | TRBV6-5 | - | TRBD1 | TGTGCCAGCAGTTCGGGGACAGGAGTTTCCAATGAGCAGTTCTTC | CASSSGTGVSNEQFF
TRBJ1-5 | TRBV27 | once | - | TGTGCCAGCAGCGGGCCGAATAGCAATCAGCCCCAGCATTTT | CASSGPNSNQPQHF
TRBJ2-3 | TRBV7-9 | - | TRBD2 | TGTGCCAGCAGCTCCCCACCTAGCGGGGGTGGTCATACGCAGTATTTT | CASSSPPSGGGHTQYF
TRBJ1-4 | TRBV27 | - | TRBD1 | TGTGCCAGCACCCCAAGGAGCAGGGGGCTTGGTGAAAAACTGTTTTTT | CASTPRSRGLGEKLFF
TRBJ1-1 | TRBV28 | - | TRBD1 | TGTGCCAGCAGGACGGGACAGGGGGCGAGCACTGAAGCTTTCTTT | CASRTGQGASTEAFF
TRBJ2-5 | TRBV5-1 | - | TRBD2 | TGCGCCAGCAGCTTGGGGAGCGGGGGGGCCATTCTCCCAGAGACCCAGTACTTC | CASSLGSGGAILPETQYF
TRBJ1-4 | TRBV5-1 | - | - | TGCGCCAGCAGCGCCTCGGGGAGAACTAATGAAAAACTGTTTTTT | CASSASGRTNEKLFF
TRBJ2-3 | TRBV7-9 | - | TRBD1 | TGTGCCAGCAGCTCAACAGGGGAAGGAGATACGCAGTATTTT | CASSSTGEGDTQYF
TRBJ2-2 | TRBV19 | - | - | TGTGCCAGTAGCCCAGGGGCGATCGGGGAGCTGTTTTTT | CASSPGAIGELFF
TRBJ1-2 | TRBV7-9 | - | - | TGTGCCAGCGGCCTCAGTTCAGGGCCCGCTAACTATGGCTACACCTTC | CASGLSSGPANYGYTF